The 28 T cell receptor beta chains in this list originate from one sample, sequenced in a study of OX40 agonist ivuxolimab in advanced cancers. The library was prepared using the immunoSEQ multiplex PCR assay. TCRdb obtained this table from immuneACCESS and retained in-frame rearrangements with V and J assigned. These tables miss some clones; where compared with another copy, unresolved V genes account for less than half of the shortfall, and the remainder is unexplained. The sample table records around 72,000 clones; 75% to 90% of these occur just once. The ten largest clonotypes hold about 0.94% of the sample. The sample here was CD4+ or CD8+ T cells sorted from blood, taken in a trial of the OX40 agonist ivuxolimab. The receptors stem from an adult with an advanced solid tumor such as melanoma, head and neck, liver or kidney cancer.

DNA for the CDR3: TGTGCCAGCAGCTTAGATCGGGCAGGGGCGGAACTGTTTTTT. Translating it yields CASSLDRAGAELFF. The chain links TRBV11-3 to TRBJ1-4, with D maybe TRBD1 (6 bases). Per the germline V gene, CDR1 is SGHNT and CDR2 is YENEEA. The CDR3 sequence is 14 residues long. With 0 bases removed from V and 12 bases from J, the gap between germline ends came to 14 bases.

In its sample, this clone was seen a few times. The chain couples TRBV6-5 to TRBJ2-1, with D uncertain. The V end was cut by 7 bases, the J end by 0 bases, with 13 bases between. Germline V gene sequence: CDR1 MNHEY, CDR2 SVGAGI. The CDR3 is 15 amino acids. The CDR3 bases are TGTGCCAGCACCCGGACGGAAAGCTCCTACAATGAGCAGTTCTTC. Translating it yields CASTRTESSYNEQFF.

The J gene is TRBJ2-1, the V gene TRBV11-2; a possible D gene is TRBD2 (6 bases). This CDR3 region has 14 residues. V lost 1 base to trimming and J lost 6 bases, with 10 bases between them. CDR1 is SGHAT and CDR2 is FQNNGV in the germline V gene. DNA for the CDR3: TGTGCCAGCAGCTTAGCCCTAGCGTCCAATGAGCAGTTCTTC. Protein: CASSLALASNEQFF.

Here the CDR3 reads CASSLAPTGVRNEQYF. Written as DNA, the CDR3 is TGCGCCAGCAGCTTGGCCCCGACAGGGGTGAGGAACGAGCAGTACTTC. The chain combines TRBV5-1 with TRBJ2-7, with 8 bases lining up with TRBD1. The CDR3 is 16 amino acids. J gave up 5 bases and V 0 bases, and 10 bases lay outside the gene matches. Per the germline V gene, CDR1 is SGHRS and CDR2 is YFSETQ.

This chain links TRBV11-2 with TRBJ2-5; weak D call: TRBD2 (5 bases). Germline V gene data show CDR1 as SGHAT and CDR2 as FQNNGV. The CDR3 runs 15 residues. V dropped 0 bases and J dropped 4 bases, with 12 bases sitting between them. The CDR3 loop reads CASSLDRQDSETQYF. In DNA, the CDR3 is TGTGCCAGCAGCTTAGATCGGCAGGACTCAGAGACCCAGTACTTC. Looking up the rest from reference TRBV11-2 and TRBJ2-5 gives the full variable domain: EAGVAQSPRYKIIEKRQSVAFWCNPISGHATLYWYQQILGQGPKLLIQFQNNGVVDDSQLPKDRFSAERLKGVDSTLKIQPAKLEDSAVYLCASSLDRQDSETQYFGPGTRLLVL.

This chain joins TRBV7-6 and TRBJ2-1, with 8 bases aligning to TRBD1. The CDR3 extends over 15 amino acids. CDR1 SGHVS and CDR2 FNYEAQ come from the germline V gene. The junction had 10 bases not matched to a gene; V was cut back by 5 bases and J by 7 bases. The chain's CDR3 is CASSPGTGPWNEQFF. In nucleotides, the CDR3 is TGTGCCAGCAGCCCCGGGACAGGACCCTGGAATGAGCAGTTCTTC.

The rearrangement uses TRBV7-9 and TRBJ1-2; D perhaps matches TRBD1 (6 bases). Per the germline V gene, CDR1 is SEHNR and CDR2 is FQNEAQ (reference sequence). There are 14 residues in the CDR3. V was shortened by 4 bases and J by 0 bases, with 9 bases between the two germline ends. This CDR3 reads CASSSRTANYGYTF. In DNA form, the CDR3 reads TGTGCCAGCAGCTCCCGGACAGCTAACTATGGCTACACCTTC.

DNA for the CDR3: TGTGCCAGCAGCTTATTCAGGGAGGAGACCCAGTACTTC. Translating gives CASSLFREETQYF. The rearrangement uses TRBV7-9 and TRBJ2-5; the D call may be TRBD1 or TRBD2 (5 bases each). CDR1 SEHNR and CDR2 FQNEAQ come from the germline V gene (reference sequence). The CDR3 is made up of 13 amino acids. V was cut by 2 bases and J by 5 bases, with 9 bases left in between.

This clone was observed a single time. The genes are TRBV7-6 and TRBJ2-1; TRBD2 agrees at 13 bases. Germline V gene lookup returns CDR1 SGHVS and CDR2 FNYEAQ. The CDR3 length is 17 residues. The V gene end was trimmed by 1 base and the J gene end by 6 bases; junction bases not matched to a gene: 6. In nucleotides, the CDR3 is TGTGCCAGCAGCTTAGAGAGACTAGCGGGGGGACTCAATGAGCAGTTCTTC. This gives the protein CASSLERLAGGLNEQFF.

A single count supports this clone. CDR3 DNA sequence: TGTGCCAGCAGCTTGGGACTAGCGGGAATCAATGAGCAGTTCTTC. This translates into CASSLGLAGINEQFF. This chain joins TRBV7-3 and TRBJ2-1; 13 positions match TRBD2. This CDR3 region has 15 residues. Trimming at V came to 3 bases and at J to 6 bases, leaving 2 bases not matched to a gene. Per the germline V gene, CDR1 is SGHTA and CDR2 is FQGTGA.

The rearrangement uses TRBV9 and TRBJ2-3; D is possibly TRBD1 or TRBD2 (5 bases each). Germline-derived CDR1 and CDR2 are SGDLS and YYNGEE. This CDR3 has 16 amino acids. With 1 base removed from V and 0 bases from J, the gap between germline ends came to 12 bases. The CDR3 reads CASSVLVGVSTDTQYF. CDR3 DNA: TGTGCCAGCAGCGTACTTGTGGGGGTAAGCACAGATACGCAGTATTTT.

A single count supports this clone. The chain combines TRBV10-1 with TRBJ2-4; TRBD1 agrees at 9 bases. The length of the CDR3 is 19 residues. V lost 6 bases and J lost 2; bases outside the gene matches: 17. Germline V gene sequence: CDR1 WNHNN, CDR2 SYGVQD (reference sequence). CDR3 protein: CASSDHLPGQGNSKNIQYF. CDR3 DNA: TGCGCCAGCAGCGACCATCTTCCGGGACAGGGAAATTCCAAAAACATTCAGTACTTC.

This rearrangement joins TRBV5-4 to TRBJ1-1, with no clear D. Germline CDR1 is SGHNT and CDR2 is YYREEE (reference sequence). Trimming left V 1 base short and J 1 base short, with 5 bases between. The CDR3 extends over 13 amino acids. Here the CDR3 reads CASSLSANTEAFF. In nucleotides, the CDR3 is TGTGCCAGCAGCTTGTCGGCGAACACTGAAGCTTTCTTT.

Only one count was recorded for this clone. The rearrangement joins TRBV11-2 to TRBJ2-7; maybe TRBD1 (5 bases). The CDR3 loop spans 14 amino acids. The germline gives CDR1 SGHAT, CDR2 FQNNGV. V lost 6 bases and J 0 bases, leaving 12 bases between the germline ends. The CDR3 loop is CASRLGDSSYEQYF. DNA of the CDR3: TGTGCCAGCAGACTTGGCGACAGCTCCTACGAGCAGTACTTC.

The V call is TRBV28, the J call TRBJ1-3; possible D gene TRBD1, 5 bases. With 7 bases removed from V and 0 bases from J, the gap between germline ends came to 10 bases. This CDR3 is 14 amino acids long. In germline, CDR1 is MDHEN, CDR2 SYDVKM. CDR3 coding DNA: TGTGCCAGCATGCAGGGTATCTCTGGAAACACCATATATTTT. Translating it yields CASMQGISGNTIYF.

The chain employs TRBV1 and TRBJ2-7; the table gives TRBD2 as D, unverified against the DNA. TRBV1 has pseudogene status. This CDR3 is 15 amino acids long. CDR3 in DNA: TGCACCAGCAGCCAAGATAGGCACCGGGGTAACGAGCAGTACTTC. Protein product: CTSSQDRHRGNEQYF.

The J gene is TRBJ2-1, the V gene TRBV11-3; D may be TRBD2 (6 bases). The V gene's germline CDR1 is SGHNT and CDR2 YENEEA. This CDR3 has 15 amino acids. The ends were cut back, 5 bases at V and 5 bases at J, with 16 bases in the middle. The CDR3 region has the DNA TGTGCCAGCAGCATTACTAGCCCTCCCCACAATGAGCAGTTCTTC. Its translation is CASSITSPPHNEQFF. The variable domain in full, completed from reference TRBV11-3 and TRBJ2-1, reads EAGVVQSPRYKIIEKKQPVAFWCNPISGHNTLYWYLQNLGQGPELLIRYENEEAVDDSQLPKDRFSAERLKGVDSTLKIQPAELGDSAVYLCASSITSPPHNEQFFGPGTRLTVL.

J is TRBJ2-5 and V is TRBV25-1; no firm D call. This CDR3 region has 13 residues. Germline V gene lookup returns CDR1 MGHDK and CDR2 SYGVNS. Trimming took 1 base from V and 6 from J, leaving 9 bases between them. In DNA form, the CDR3 reads TGTGCCAGCAGTGAATCAGGTTTGAAGACCCAGTACTTC. It specifies CASSESGLKTQYF.

The V and J genes are TRBV7-9 and TRBJ2-3; 14 nucleotides align to TRBD2. V lost 4 bases, J lost 6 bases, and 6 bases stayed unmatched. The CDR3 has 16 residues. Germline CDR1 is SEHNR and CDR2 is FQNEAQ (reference sequence). The CDR3 region is CASSWGTSGSSDTQYF. CDR3 DNA sequence: TGTGCCAGCAGCTGGGGGACTAGCGGGAGTTCGGATACGCAGTATTTT.

The genes are TRBV5-1 and TRBJ2-4; D could derive from TRBD1 or TRBD2 (5 bases each). The CDR3 spans 14 residues. Germline CDR1 and CDR2: SGHRS and YFSETQ. Trimming left V 2 bases short and J 5 bases short, with 11 bases between. The CDR3 DNA sequence: TGCGCCAGCAGCTTAGAGGGGCGAGAAAACATTCAGTACTTC. Protein: CASSLEGRENIQYF. The complete variable domain, with remaining parts taken from reference TRBV5-1 and TRBJ2-4, reads KAGVTQTPRYLIKTRGQQVTLSCSPISGHRSVSWYQQTPGQGLQFLFEYFSETQRNKGNFPGRFSGRQFSNSRSEMNVSTLELGDSALYLCASSLEGRENIQYFGAGTRLSVL.

This chain connects TRBV7-2 to TRBJ2-7; a possible D gene is TRBD1 (5 bases). The V gene lost 5 bases and the J gene lost 2 bases, with 19 bases spanning the gap. The CDR3 sequence is 16 residues long. The germline V gene encodes CDR1 SGHTA and CDR2 FQGNSA. The CDR3 DNA reads as TGTGCCAGCAGCCCTCACCTGTGGGGCACTACCTACGAGCAGTACTTC. Protein: CASSPHLWGTTYEQYF.

V is TRBV27 and J is TRBJ2-2; D ambiguous. Trimming cost V 9 bases and J 4 bases, with 12 bases left between them. Germline CDR1 reads MNHEY; CDR2 reads SMNVEV (reference sequence). The CDR3 sequence is 13 residues long. CDR3 protein: CASKLWGTGELFF. In DNA form, the CDR3 reads TGTGCCAGTAAACTGTGGGGCACCGGGGAGCTGTTTTTT.

This sequence joins TRBV5-1 and TRBJ1-1; D is unresolved. CDR3 length: 14 residues. The germline V gene has CDR1 SGHRS and CDR2 YFSETQ. The V and J ends lost 0 bases and 5 bases respectively, with 11 bases between them. The CDR3 nucleotides are TGCGCCAGCAGCTTGGATCCAGGCCGGACTGAAGCTTTCTTT. Translation: CASSLDPGRTEAFF.

This chain uses TRBV27 with TRBJ2-1, with D possibly being TRBD1 or TRBD2 (5 bases each). The length of the CDR3 is 12 residues. V was pared by 1 base and J by 7 bases, with 5 bases between. Germline CDR1 is MNHEY and CDR2 is SMNVEV (reference sequence). CDR3: CASSLWGNEQFF. For the CDR3, the DNA is TGTGCCAGCAGTTTATGGGGGAATGAGCAGTTCTTC.

This chain joins TRBV29-1 and TRBJ1-2; 7 positions agree with TRBD1. Germline-derived CDR1 and CDR2 are SQVTM and ANQGSEA. V lost 7 bases to trimming and J lost 8 bases; unmatched junction nucleotides: 7. The CDR3 is made up of 11 amino acids. CDR3 nucleotides: TGCAGCGCACAGGGGCTCGTAGGCTACACCTTC. It translates to CSAQGLVGYTF.

The chain links TRBV7-8 to TRBJ1-2; possible D gene TRBD1, 5 bases. There are 13 residues in the CDR3. The V end was cut by 0 bases, the J end by 8 bases, with 10 bases between. Germline V gives CDR1 SGHVS, CDR2 FQNEAQ. In DNA form, the CDR3 reads TGTGCCAGCAGCTTAGCGACAGAGCGGGGCTACACCTTC. This encodes CASSLATERGYTF.

The chain uses TRBV19 and TRBJ2-3; 10 bases are shared with TRBD2. Germline CDR1 LNHDA, CDR2 SQIVND (reference sequence). The CDR3 is made up of 15 amino acids. The V and J ends lost 7 bases and 6 bases, in that order; junction bases with no gene match: 10. CDR3 coding DNA: TGTGCCAGTAAAAGCGGGAGGGCCGCTGGGGATACGCAGTATTTT. Encoded protein: CASKSGRAAGDTQYF. Complete variable domain (other parts from reference TRBV19 and TRBJ2-3): DGGITQSPKYLFRKEGQNVTLSCEQNLNHDAMYWYRQDPGQGLRLIYYSQIVNDFQKGDIAEGYSVSREKKESFPLTVTSAQKNPTAFYLCASKSGRAAGDTQYFGPGTRLTVL.

The chain has TRBV7-9 and TRBJ1-2, with D maybe TRBD1 (5 bases). CDR1 and CDR2 (germline): SEHNR, FQNEAQ (reference sequence). The length of the CDR3 is 13 residues. V lost 5 bases, J lost 4 bases, and 11 bases lay in between. In nucleotides, the CDR3 is TGTGCCAGCAGCCCCGACAGCCGCTATGGCTACACCTTC. It codes for CASSPDSRYGYTF.